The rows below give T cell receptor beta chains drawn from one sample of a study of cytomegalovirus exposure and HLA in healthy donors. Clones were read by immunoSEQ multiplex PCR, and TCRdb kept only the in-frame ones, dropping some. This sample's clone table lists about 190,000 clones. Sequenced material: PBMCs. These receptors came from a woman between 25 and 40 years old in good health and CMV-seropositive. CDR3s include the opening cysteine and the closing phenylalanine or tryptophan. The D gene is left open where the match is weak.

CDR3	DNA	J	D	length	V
CASSRNYGYTF	TGTGCCAGTAGCCGTAACTATGGCTACACCTTC	TRBJ1-2	-	11	TRBV19
CASSTGGEAYEQYF	TGCGCCAGCAGTACAGGGGGCGAAGCCTACGAGCAGTACTTC	TRBJ2-7	TRBD1	14	TRBV10-1
CASSLNGGTGELFF	TGTGCCAGCAGCTTGAATGGAGGGACCGGGGAGCTGTTTTTT	TRBJ2-2	-	14	TRBV5-4
CASSVQSGRAVNIQYF	TGTGCCAGCAGCGTGCAGAGCGGGAGGGCCGTAAACATTCAGTACTTC	TRBJ2-4	TRBD2	16	TRBV9
CASSTKTGAWDGYTF	TGTGCCAGCAGTACCAAAACAGGGGCGTGGGATGGCTACACCTTC	TRBJ1-2	TRBD1	15	TRBV27
CASTSPAGGAHNEQFF	TGCGCCAGCACGTCCCCAGCAGGAGGAGCCCACAATGAGCAGTTCTTC	TRBJ2-1	-	16	TRBV10-2
CASSLDPGTRNTEAFF	TGTGCCAGCAGCTTAGATCCCGGGACAAGGAACACTGAAGCTTTCTTT	TRBJ1-1	-	16	TRBV7-9
CASSLESGYGNTIYF	TGCGCCAGCAGCTTGGAGTCAGGGTATGGAAACACCATATATTTT	TRBJ1-3	-	15	TRBV5-1
CASSNPGDKNIQYF	TGTGCCAGTAGTAATCCAGGGGACAAAAACATTCAGTACTTC	TRBJ2-4	-	14	TRBV19
CSVTFSVLETQYF	TGCAGCGTTACCTTTAGTGTTTTAGAGACCCAGTACTTC	TRBJ2-5	-	13	TRBV29-1
CACPRAFNYGYTF	TGTGCCTGTCCTCGTGCGTTTAACTATGGCTACACCTTC	TRBJ1-2	-	13	TRBV30
CASSGDRGSTEAFF	TGCGCCAGCAGCGGAGACAGGGGAAGCACTGAAGCTTTCTTT	TRBJ1-1	TRBD1	14	TRBV5-1
CASSRKVQGAASEKLFF	TGTGCCAGCAGCCGGAAAGTACAGGGGGCGGCGAGTGAAAAACTGTTTTTT	TRBJ1-4	TRBD1	17	TRBV5-4
CASSFPTGAREKLFF	TGTGCCAGCAGTTTCCCGACAGGGGCTAGAGAAAAACTGTTTTTT	TRBJ1-4	TRBD1	15	TRBV6-6
CASSLVVGAYGYTF	TGTGCCAGCAGCTTGGTTGTGGGCGCCTATGGCTACACCTTC	TRBJ1-2	-	14	TRBV5-4
CSARGGLSGNF	TGCAGTGCTAGAGGGGGACTTTCAGGCAACTTC	TRBJ2-5	-	11	TRBV20-1
CASSSTFREASTDTQYF	TGTGCCAGCAGCTCCACCTTCCGGGAAGCTAGCACAGATACGCAGTATTTT	TRBJ2-3	-	17	TRBV5-6